This T cell receptor beta chain comes out of a study of type 1 and type 2 diabetes patients. Across the whole study: A total of 15 million to 20 million paired-end reads came from the whole study.

Each participant gave about 9.4 milliliters of peripheral blood. Germline trimming cut 0 bases from V and 5 bases from J; bases unmatched to any gene: 10. This CDR3 is 16 amino acids long. The germline V gene encodes CDR1 SGDLS and CDR2 YYNGEE. PCR was run on genomic DNA. The TCR beta CDR3 region was amplified using 30 forward and 13 reverse primers. TCRdb passed the multiplex PCR reads through MiXCR, listing each CDR3 protein once. The data contain 250,000 or so distinct CDR3 sequences, approximately 50% of them singletons. The rearrangement links TRBV9 to TRBJ1-2, with TRBD1 identical over 7 bases. Sequencing was carried out using peripheral blood mononuclear cells (PBMCs). The clonotype comes from a man aged 18 to 29 with type 2 diabetes. As DNA, the CDR3 is TGTGCCAGCAGCGTAGGCGGGACAGCGACTGTATATGGCTACACCTTC. Amino acid sequence: CASSVGGTATVYGYTF.